This TCR beta chain comes out of a study of T cells after yellow fever vaccination (dated by TCRdb to the late 2010s). Turning to the overall study: Libraries from fractions with low cell numbers were prepared with the SMART-Seq v4 Ultra Low Input RNA kit. Two healthy male donors made up the cohort, one aged 18 to 30 years and the other aged 30 to 40 years. To track T-cell clones before and after primary and booster YFV17D yellow fever vaccination, bulk TCR alpha and beta repertoires were sequenced longitudinally. Blood was drawn at multiple timepoints before and after primary and secondary immunization, with bulk PBMC replicates and cell subsets isolated.

Results and caveats for the whole study, not just this receptor: Compared with the primary T-cell response, the secondary T-cell response was faster but weaker, reaching its peak on day 5 rather than on day 15. Most clones expanded after primary vaccination were re-detected after the booster (96% of CD4 and around nine tenths of CD8), suggesting broad memory maintenance. Because only two donors were included in the study, the extent to which the findings can be generalized is limited. A small share of clonotypes occurred in both CD4 and CD8 compartments, likely arising from convergent recombination. FACS-sorted repertoires could contain abundant contaminating clonotypes from the bulk population, so computational filtering was required.

TCR cDNA was made using 5'RACE template switching, a step that added a universal primer site and unique molecular identifiers. cDNA synthesis was primed from both the TCR alpha and TCR beta constant segments. Libraries were amplified in two PCR steps, with sample barcodes and sequencing adapters added in the second step. Libraries were sequenced on Illumina HiSeq 2500 (2x100 bp) or NovaSeq (2x150 bp). Processing in the source paper ran as follows. MIGEC was used to demultiplex reads and collapse the reads into UMI consensus sequences, and MiXCR was used for V(D)J alignment. Vaccine-responding clonotypes were identified with edgeR using replicate PBMC samples, with FDR below 0.01 and a log2 fold change above 5 up to day 15 being required. CD4 or CD8 identity was assigned to each bulk clonotype according to whether the clonotype was present at higher abundance in the sequenced CD4 repertoire or the sequenced CD8 repertoire. TCRdb reanalyzed the raw reads on its own, using fastp at Q25 for trimming and MiXCR for clone calling, and kept in-frame beta chains. A single entry per CDR3 protein holds the most common genes and DNA from its merged rows. TCRdb's processing, not the authors', yielded these V and J calls. In this sample the table shows about 320,000 distinct CDR3 sequences, around 6.8% of which occur a single time. The ten largest make up roughly a sixth of the sample.

This clonotype was found a few times. Its specific antigen is unknown. Base qualities are not provided; no much larger clone lies one nucleotide away. In the germline V gene (reference sequence), CDR1 corresponds to SGHNT and CDR2 to YYREEE. Trimmed from V: 0 bases; trimmed from J: 6 bases; junction bases lacking a gene match: 8. The cysteine opens and the phenylalanine closes a CDR3 of 17 amino acids. The DNA shown is the 51-base CDR3, in frame from base 1. What the treatment or condition label conveys for this sample: live attenuated yellow fever vaccine strain. Two biological replicates of bulk PBMCs were collected at each blood-draw timepoint. PBMCs were isolated from peripheral blood using a standard Ficoll-Paque protocol. RNA was extracted with TriZol from bulk PBMCs, CD4 and CD8 fractions, and dextramer-positive and dextramer-negative fractions.

Recombination linked TRBV5-4 to TRBJ2-1; 11 nucleotides in the junction match TRBD2. The TCR was taken from a man between 18 and 35 years old who received the YFV17D yellow fever vaccine. The sequences come from PBMCs, collected about 41 days after the first yellow fever vaccination. The CDR3 reads CASSLGPLAGGVNEQFF. The DNA sequence reads TGTGCCAGCAGCTTGGGTCCCCTAGCGGGGGGTGTCAATGAGCAGTTCTTC.